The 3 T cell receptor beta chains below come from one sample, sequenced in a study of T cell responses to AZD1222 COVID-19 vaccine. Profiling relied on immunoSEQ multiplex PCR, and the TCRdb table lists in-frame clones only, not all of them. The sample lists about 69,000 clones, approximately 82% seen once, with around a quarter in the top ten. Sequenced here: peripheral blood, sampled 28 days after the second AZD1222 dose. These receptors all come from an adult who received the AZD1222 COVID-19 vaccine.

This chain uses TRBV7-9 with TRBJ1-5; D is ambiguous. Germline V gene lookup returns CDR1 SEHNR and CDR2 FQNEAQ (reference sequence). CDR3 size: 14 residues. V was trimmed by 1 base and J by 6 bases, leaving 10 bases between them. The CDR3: CASSLEGGFQPQHF. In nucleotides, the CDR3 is TGTGCCAGCAGCTTAGAGGGAGGGTTTCAGCCCCAGCATTTT.

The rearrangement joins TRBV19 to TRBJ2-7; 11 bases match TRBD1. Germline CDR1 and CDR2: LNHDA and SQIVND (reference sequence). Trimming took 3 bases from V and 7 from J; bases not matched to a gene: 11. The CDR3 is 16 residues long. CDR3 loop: CASSIGQGALRMEQYF. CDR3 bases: TGTGCCAGTAGTATCGGACAGGGGGCGCTAAGGATGGAGCAGTACTTC.

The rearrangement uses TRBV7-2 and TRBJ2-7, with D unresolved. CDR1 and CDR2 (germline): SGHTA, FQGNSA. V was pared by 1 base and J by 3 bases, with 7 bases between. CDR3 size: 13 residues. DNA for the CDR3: TGTGCCAGCAGCTTAGTGGAAGGCTACGAGCAGTACTTC. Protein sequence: CASSLVEGYEQYF. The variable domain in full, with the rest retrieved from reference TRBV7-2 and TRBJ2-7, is GAGVSQSPSNKVTEKGKDVELRCDPISGHTALYWYRQSLGQGLEFLIYFQGNSAPDKSGLPSDRFSAERTGGSVSTLTIQRTQQEDSAVYLCASSLVEGYEQYFGPGTRLTVT.